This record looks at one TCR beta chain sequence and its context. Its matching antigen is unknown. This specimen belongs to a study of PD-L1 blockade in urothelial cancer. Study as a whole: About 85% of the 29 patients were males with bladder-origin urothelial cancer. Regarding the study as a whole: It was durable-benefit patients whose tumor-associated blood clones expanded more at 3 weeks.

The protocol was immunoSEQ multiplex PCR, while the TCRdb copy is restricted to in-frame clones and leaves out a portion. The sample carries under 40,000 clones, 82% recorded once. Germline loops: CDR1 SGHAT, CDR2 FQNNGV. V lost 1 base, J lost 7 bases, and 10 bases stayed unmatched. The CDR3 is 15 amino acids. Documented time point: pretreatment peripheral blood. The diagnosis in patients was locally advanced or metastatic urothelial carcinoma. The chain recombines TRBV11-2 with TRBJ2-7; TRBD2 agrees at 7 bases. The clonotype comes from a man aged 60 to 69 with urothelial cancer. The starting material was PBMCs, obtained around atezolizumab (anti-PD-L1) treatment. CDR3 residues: CASSLGPAGVWEQYF. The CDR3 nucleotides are TGTGCCAGCAGCTTAGGCCCTGCGGGGGTTTGGGAGCAGTACTTC.